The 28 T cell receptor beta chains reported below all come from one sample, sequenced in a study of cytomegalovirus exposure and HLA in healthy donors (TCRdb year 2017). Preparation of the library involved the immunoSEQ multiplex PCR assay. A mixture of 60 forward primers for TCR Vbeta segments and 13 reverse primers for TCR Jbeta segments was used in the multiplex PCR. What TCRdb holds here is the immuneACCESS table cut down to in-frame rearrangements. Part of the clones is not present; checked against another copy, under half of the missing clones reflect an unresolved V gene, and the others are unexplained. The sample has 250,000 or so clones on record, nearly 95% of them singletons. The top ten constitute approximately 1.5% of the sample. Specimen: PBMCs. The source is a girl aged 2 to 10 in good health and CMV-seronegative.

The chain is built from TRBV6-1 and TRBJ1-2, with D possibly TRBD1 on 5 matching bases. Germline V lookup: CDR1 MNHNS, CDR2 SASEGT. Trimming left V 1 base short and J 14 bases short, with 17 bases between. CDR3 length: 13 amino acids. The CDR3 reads CASSEVISMGGTF. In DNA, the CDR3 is TGTGCCAGCAGTGAAGTCATCTCTATGGGGGGGACCTTC.

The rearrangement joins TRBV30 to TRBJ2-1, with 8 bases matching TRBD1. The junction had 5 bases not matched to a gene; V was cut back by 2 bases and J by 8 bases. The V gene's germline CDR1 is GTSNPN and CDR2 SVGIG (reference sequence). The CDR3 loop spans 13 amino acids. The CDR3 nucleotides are TGTGCCTGGAGTCCGGCAGGGGGCTATGAGCAGTTCTTC. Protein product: CAWSPAGGYEQFF.

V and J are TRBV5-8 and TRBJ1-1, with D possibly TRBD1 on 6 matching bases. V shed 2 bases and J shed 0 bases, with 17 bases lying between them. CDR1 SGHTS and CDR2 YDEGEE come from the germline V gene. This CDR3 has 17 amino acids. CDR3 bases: TGTGCCAGCAGCTTAGGGGACACCACACACATGAACACTGAAGCTTTCTTT. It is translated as CASSLGDTTHMNTEAFF.

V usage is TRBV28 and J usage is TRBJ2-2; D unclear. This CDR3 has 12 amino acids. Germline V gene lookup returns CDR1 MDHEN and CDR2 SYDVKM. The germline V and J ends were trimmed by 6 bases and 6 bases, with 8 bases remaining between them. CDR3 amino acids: CASRPSAGELFF. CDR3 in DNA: TGTGCCAGCAGACCCTCGGCCGGGGAGCTGTTTTTT.

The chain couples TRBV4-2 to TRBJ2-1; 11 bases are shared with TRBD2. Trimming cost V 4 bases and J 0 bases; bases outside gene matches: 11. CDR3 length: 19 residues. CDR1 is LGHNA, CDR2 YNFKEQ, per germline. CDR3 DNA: TGTGCCAGCAGCCTGCCCGGGACTAGCGGTGTTAGCTCCTACAATGAGCAGTTCTTC. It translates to CASSLPGTSGVSSYNEQFF.

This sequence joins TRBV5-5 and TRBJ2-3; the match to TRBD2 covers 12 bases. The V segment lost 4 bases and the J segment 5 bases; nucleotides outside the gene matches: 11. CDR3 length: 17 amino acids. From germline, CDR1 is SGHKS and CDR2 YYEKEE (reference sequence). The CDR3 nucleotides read TGTGCCAGCAGCCATCGACTAGCGGGGGCTCGTATAGATACGCAGTATTTT. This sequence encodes CASSHRLAGARIDTQYF. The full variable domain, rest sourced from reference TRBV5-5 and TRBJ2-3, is DAGVTQSPTHLIKTRGQQVTLRCSPISGHKSVSWYQQVLGQGPQFIFQYYEKEERGRGNFPDRFSARQFPNYSSELNVNALLLGDSALYLCASSHRLAGARIDTQYFGPGTRLTVL.

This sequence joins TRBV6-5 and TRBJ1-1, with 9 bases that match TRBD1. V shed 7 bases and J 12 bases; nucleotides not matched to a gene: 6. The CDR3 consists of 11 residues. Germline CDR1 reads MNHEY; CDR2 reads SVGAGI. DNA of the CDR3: TGTGCCAGCACCGGACAGGGGACGTCTTTCTTT. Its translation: CASTGQGTSFF.

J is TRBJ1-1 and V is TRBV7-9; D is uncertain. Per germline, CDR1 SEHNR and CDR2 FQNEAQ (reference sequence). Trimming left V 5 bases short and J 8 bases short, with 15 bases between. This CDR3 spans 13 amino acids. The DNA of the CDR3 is TGTGCCAGCAGCCCAACCGAGGGCAGGGAAGCTTTCTTT. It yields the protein CASSPTEGREAFF.

CDR3 DNA: TGTGCCAGCAGTCTGACGACAGAGAACACTGAAGCTTTCTTT. It specifies CASSLTTENTEAFF. This chain connects TRBV28 to TRBJ1-1, with TRBD1 as a possible D gene (5 bases). The CDR3 consists of 14 residues. The V gene lost 5 bases and the J gene lost 1 base, with 11 bases spanning the gap. Germline CDR1 MDHEN, CDR2 SYDVKM.

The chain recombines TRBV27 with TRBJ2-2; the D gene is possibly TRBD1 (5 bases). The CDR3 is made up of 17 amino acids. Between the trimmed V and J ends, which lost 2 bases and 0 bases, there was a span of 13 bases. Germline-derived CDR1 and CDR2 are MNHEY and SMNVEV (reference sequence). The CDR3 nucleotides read TGTGCCAGCAGTTTAACTACAGGTGTTACGAACACCGGGGAGCTGTTTTTT. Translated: CASSLTTGVTNTGELFF.

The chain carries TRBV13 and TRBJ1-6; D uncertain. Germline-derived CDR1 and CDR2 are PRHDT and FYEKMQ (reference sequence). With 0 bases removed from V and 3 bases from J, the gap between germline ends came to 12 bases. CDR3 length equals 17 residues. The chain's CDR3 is CASSLGRGGNYNSPLHF. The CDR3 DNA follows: TGTGCCAGCAGCTTAGGCCGAGGAGGAAACTATAATTCACCCCTCCACTTT.

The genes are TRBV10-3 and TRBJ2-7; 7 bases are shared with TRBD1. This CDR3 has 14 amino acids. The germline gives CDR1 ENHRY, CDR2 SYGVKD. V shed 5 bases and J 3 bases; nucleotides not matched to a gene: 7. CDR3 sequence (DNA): TGTGCCATCAGTACCGGGACAGAAGGCTACGAGCAGTACTTC. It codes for CAISTGTEGYEQYF.

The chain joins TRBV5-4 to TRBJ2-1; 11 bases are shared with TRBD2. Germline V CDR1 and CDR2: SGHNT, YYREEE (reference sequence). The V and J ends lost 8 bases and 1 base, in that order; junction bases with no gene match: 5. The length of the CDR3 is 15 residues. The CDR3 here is CASSTSGSSYNEQFF. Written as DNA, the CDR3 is TGTGCCAGTTCAACTAGCGGGAGTTCCTACAATGAGCAGTTCTTC.

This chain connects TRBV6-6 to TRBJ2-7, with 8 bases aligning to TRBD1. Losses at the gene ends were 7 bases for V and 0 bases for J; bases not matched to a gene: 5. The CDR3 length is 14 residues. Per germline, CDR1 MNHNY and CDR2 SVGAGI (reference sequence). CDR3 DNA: TGTGCCAGCATTCTGGACAGGGCCTCCTACGAGCAGTACTTC. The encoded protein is CASILDRASYEQYF.

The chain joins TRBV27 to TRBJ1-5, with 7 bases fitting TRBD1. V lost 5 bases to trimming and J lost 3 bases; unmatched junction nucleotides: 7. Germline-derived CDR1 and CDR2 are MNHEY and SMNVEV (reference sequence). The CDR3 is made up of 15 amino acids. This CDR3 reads CASSIGQAFNQPQHF. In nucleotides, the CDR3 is TGTGCCAGCAGTATCGGACAGGCCTTCAATCAGCCCCAGCATTTT.

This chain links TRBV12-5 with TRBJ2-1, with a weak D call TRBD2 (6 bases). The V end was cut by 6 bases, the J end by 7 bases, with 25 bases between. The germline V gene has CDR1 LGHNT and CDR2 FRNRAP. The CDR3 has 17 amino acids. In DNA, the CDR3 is TGTGCTAGTGGACCCGGGGACGCAGGGCTGGCGGGGAATGAGCAGTTCTTC. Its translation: CASGPGDAGLAGNEQFF.

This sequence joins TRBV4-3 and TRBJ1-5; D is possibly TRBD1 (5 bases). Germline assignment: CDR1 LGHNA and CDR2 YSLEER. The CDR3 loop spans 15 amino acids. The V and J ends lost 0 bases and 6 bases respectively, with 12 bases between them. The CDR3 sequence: CASSQDWGQAQPQHF. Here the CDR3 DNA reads TGCGCCAGCAGCCAAGATTGGGGCCAGGCTCAGCCCCAGCATTTT.

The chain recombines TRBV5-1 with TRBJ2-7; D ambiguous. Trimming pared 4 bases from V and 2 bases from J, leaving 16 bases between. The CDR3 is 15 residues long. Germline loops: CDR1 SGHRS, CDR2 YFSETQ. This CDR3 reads CASSPTRFEPYEQYF. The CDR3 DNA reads TGCGCCAGCAGCCCTACCCGCTTCGAGCCCTACGAGCAGTACTTC.

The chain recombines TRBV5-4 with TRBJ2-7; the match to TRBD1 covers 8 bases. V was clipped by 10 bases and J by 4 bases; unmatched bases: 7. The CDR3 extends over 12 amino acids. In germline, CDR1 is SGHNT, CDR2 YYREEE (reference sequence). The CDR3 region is CAVRTGSYEQYF. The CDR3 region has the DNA TGTGCCGTACGGACAGGGTCGTACGAGCAGTACTTC.

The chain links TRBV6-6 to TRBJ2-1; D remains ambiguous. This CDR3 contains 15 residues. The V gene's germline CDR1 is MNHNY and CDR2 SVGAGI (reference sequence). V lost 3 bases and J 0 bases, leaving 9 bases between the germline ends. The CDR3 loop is CASSYWASSYNEQFF. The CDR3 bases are TGTGCCAGCAGTTATTGGGCGAGCTCCTACAATGAGCAGTTCTTC.

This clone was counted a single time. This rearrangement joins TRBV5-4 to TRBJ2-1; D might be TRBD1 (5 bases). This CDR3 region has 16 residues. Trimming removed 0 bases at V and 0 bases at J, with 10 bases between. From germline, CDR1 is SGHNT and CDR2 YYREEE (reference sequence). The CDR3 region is CASSLVGATSYNEQFF. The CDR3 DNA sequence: TGTGCCAGCAGCTTGGTAGGGGCGACCTCCTACAATGAGCAGTTCTTC.

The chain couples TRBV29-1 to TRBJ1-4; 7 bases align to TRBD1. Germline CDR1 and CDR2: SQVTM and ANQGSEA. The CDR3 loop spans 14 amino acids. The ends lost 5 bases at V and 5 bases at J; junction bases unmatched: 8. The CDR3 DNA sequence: TGCAGCGTTCGCCTCGGGACAGCGAATGAAAAACTGTTTTTT. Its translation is CSVRLGTANEKLFF.

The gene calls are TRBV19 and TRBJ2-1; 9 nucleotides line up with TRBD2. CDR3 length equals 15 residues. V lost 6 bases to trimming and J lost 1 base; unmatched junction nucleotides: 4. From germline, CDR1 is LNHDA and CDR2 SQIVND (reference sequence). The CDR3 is CASRTSGTSYNEQFF. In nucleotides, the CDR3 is TGTGCCAGTAGGACTAGCGGAACATCCTACAATGAGCAGTTCTTC.

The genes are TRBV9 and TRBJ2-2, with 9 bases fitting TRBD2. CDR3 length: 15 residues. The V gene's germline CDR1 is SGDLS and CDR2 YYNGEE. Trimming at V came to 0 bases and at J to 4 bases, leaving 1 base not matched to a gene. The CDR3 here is CASSVVGLATGELFF. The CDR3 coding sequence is TGTGCCAGCAGCGTAGTGGGACTAGCCACCGGGGAGCTGTTTTTT.

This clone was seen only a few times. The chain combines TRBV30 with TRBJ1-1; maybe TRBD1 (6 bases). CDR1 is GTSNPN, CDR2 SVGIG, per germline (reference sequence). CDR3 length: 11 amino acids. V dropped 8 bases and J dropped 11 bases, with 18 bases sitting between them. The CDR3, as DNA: TGTGCCCCAACAGGGAGCACACGGGCTTTCTTT. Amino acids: CAPTGSTRAFF.

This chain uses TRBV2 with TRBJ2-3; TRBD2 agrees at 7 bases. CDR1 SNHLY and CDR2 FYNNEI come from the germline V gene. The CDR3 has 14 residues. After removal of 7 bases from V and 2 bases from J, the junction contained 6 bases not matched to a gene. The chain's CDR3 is CASMPGLYTDTQYF. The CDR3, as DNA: TGTGCCAGCATGCCGGGACTATACACAGATACGCAGTATTTT.

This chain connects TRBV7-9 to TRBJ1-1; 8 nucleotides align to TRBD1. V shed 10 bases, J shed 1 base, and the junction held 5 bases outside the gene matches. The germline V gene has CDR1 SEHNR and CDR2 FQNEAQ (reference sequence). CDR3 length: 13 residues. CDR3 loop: CATKQGGNTEAFF. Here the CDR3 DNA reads TGTGCCACTAAACAGGGGGGGAACACTGAAGCTTTCTTT. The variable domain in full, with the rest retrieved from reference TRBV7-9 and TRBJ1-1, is DTGVSQNPRHKITKRGQNVTFRCDPISEHNRLYWYRQTLGQGPEFLTYFQNEAQLEKSRLLSDRFSAERPKGSFSTLEIQRTEQGDSAMYLCATKQGGNTEAFFGQGTRLTVV.

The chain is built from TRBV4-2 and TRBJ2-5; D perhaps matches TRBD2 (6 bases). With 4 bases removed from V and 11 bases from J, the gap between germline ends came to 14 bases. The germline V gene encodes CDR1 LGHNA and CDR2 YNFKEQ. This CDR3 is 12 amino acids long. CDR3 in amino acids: CASSRLPGEQYF. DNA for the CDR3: TGTGCCAGCAGCCGCTTGCCGGGGGAGCAGTACTTC.